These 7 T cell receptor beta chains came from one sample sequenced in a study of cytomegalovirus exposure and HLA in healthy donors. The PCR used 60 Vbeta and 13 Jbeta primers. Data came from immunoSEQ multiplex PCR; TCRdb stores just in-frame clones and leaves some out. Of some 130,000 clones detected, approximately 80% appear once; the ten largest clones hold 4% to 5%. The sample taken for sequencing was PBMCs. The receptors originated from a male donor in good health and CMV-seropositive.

CDR3 coding DNA: TGTGCCAGCAGAGCCGGGACAGGCAACCAAGAGACCCAGTACTTC. This gives the protein CASRAGTGNQETQYF. This sequence joins TRBV28 and TRBJ2-5, with 8 nucleotides matching TRBD1. This CDR3 is built from 15 residues. Germline CDR1 and CDR2: MDHEN and SYDVKM. The ends lost 6 bases at V and 0 bases at J; junction bases unmatched: 6. Looking up the rest from reference TRBV28 and TRBJ2-5 gives the full variable domain: DVKVTQSSRYLVKRTGEKVFLECVQDMDHENMFWYRQDPGLGLRLIYFSYDVKMKEKGDIPEGYSVSREKKERFSLILESASTNQTSMYLCASRAGTGNQETQYFGPGTRLLVL.

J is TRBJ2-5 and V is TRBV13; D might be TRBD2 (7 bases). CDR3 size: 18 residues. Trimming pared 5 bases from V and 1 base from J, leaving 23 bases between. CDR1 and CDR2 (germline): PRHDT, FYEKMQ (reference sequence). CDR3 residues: CASSPPVGGEITQETQYF. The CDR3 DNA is TGTGCCAGCAGCCCCCCGGTAGGGGGGGAAATTACCCAAGAGACCCAGTACTTC.

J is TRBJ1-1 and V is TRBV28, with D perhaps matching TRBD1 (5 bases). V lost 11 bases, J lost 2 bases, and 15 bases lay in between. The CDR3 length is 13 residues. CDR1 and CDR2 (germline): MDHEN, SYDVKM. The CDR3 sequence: CAAGRGTNTEAFF. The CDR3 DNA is TGTGCCGCGGGGCGGGGAACTAACACTGAAGCTTTCTTT.

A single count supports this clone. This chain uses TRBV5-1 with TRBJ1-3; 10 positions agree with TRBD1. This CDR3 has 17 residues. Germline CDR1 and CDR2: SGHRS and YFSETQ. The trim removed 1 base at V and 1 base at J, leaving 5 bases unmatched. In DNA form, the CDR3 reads TGCGCCAGCAGCTTGCGGACAGGGGGTCATTCTGGAAACACCATATATTTT. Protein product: CASSLRTGGHSGNTIYF. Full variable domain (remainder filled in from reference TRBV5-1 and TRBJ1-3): KAGVTQTPRYLIKTRGQQVTLSCSPISGHRSVSWYQQTPGQGLQFLFEYFSETQRNKGNFPGRFSGRQFSNSRSEMNVSTLELGDSALYLCASSLRTGGHSGNTIYFGEGSWLTVV.

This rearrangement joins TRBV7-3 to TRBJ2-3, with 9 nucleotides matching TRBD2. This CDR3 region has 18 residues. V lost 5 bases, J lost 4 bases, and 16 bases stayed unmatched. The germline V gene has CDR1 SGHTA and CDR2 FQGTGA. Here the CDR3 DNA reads TGTGCCAGCAGCCACCTTGGAGCGGGGGGAGGGATCGCAGATACGCAGTATTTT. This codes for CASSHLGAGGGIADTQYF.

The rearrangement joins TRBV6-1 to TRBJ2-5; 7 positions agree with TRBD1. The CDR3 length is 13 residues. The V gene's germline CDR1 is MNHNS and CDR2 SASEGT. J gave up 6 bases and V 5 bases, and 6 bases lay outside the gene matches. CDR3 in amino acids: CASSPTGMQTQYF. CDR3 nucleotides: TGTGCCAGCAGTCCGACAGGGATGCAGACCCAGTACTTC.

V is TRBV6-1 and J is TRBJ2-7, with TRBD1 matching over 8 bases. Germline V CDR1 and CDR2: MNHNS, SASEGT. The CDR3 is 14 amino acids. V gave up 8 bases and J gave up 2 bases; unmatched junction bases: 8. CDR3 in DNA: TGTGCCAGCCTTCGGGACAGGCCGACCTACGAGCAGTACTTC. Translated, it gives CASLRDRPTYEQYF.